The present T cell receptor beta chain was sequenced within a study of blood T cells in healthy people across ages. It was approximately 10 milliliters of peripheral blood that were drawn from each donor. V was shortened by 2 bases and J by 1 base, with 11 bases between the two germline ends. The CDR3 loop spans 15 amino acids. Alongside a J-beta primer mix, a sample-barcoded 5' primer served in a second PCR lasting about 7 to 11 cycles. TCRdb recomputed calls from the 5' RACE reads with MiXCR, one row per CDR3 protein. The sample has around 1,600,000 distinct CDR3 sequences, about 42% seen once. The clonotype originates from a woman between 18 and 30 years old in good health. The specimen was blood. J is TRBJ1-1 and V is TRBV12-3 or TRBV12-4; D ambiguous. The CDR3 loop reads CASSLRPPGNTEAFF. The CDR3 nucleotides are TGTGCCAGCAGTTTAAGACCGCCTGGGAACACTGAAGCTTTCTTT.